This T cell receptor (beta chain) was profiled in a study of T-cell memory formation after mild COVID-19. Findings of the study overall: Cross-reactive memory apparently joined, as some responding clones appeared in pre-infection memory. The SARS-CoV-2 specificity of second-wave clones reaching peak at day 37 remained unverified.

This clonotype has just a few counts. Its target is not known. TCRdb re-derived calls from the 5' RACE reads in MiXCR, one entry per CDR3 protein. The table records roughly 170,000 distinct CDR3 sequences, approximately 17% of them present only once. Germline values: CDR1 MNHEY, CDR2 SMNVEV (reference sequence). CDR3 length equals 15 residues. After removal of 6 bases from V and 4 bases from J, the junction contained 8 bases not matched to a gene. The gene calls are TRBV27 and TRBJ1-2; 10 bases agree with TRBD1. This TCR was recovered from a man aged 18 to 35 who had mild COVID-19 (a few samples of this study predate the infection). Cell type and time point are not known. Material for sequencing was PBMCs or a T cell subset sorted from them (not recorded which). The CDR3 coding sequence is TGTGCCAGCAGGGGGACAGGGGAGAGGGGCTATGGCTACACCTTC. Its translation is CASRGTGERGYGYTF.